The next 5 T cell receptor beta chains were all read from a single sample in a study of T-cell memory formation after mild COVID-19. MiXCR, run by TCRdb on the 5' RACE reads, gives a single entry per CDR3 protein. The sample lists 350,000 or so distinct CDR3 sequences, approximately 21% occurring once. Specimen: PBMCs or a T cell subset sorted from them (not recorded which). Source of these receptors: an adult woman who had mild COVID-19 (a few samples of this study predate the infection). Cell type and time point are not known.

This clonotype has just a few counts. This sequence joins TRBV7-9 and TRBJ2-2, with D possibly TRBD2 on 7 matching bases. Germline V lookup: CDR1 SEHNR, CDR2 FQNEAQ (reference sequence). The length of the CDR3 is 18 residues. The germline V and J ends were trimmed by 5 bases and 2 bases, with 21 bases remaining between them. CDR3 sequence (DNA): TGTGCCAGCAGCCCTACCCTCGGGGGGCAAGTAAACACCGGGGAGCTGTTTTTT. Protein: CASSPTLGGQVNTGELFF. Supplemented by reference TRBV7-9 and TRBJ2-2, the full variable domain reads DTGVSQNPRHKITKRGQNVTFRCDPISEHNRLYWYRQTLGQGPEFLTYFQNEAQLEKSRLLSDRFSAERPKGSFSTLEIQRTEQGDSAMYLCASSPTLGGQVNTGELFFGEGSRLTVL.

This chain joins TRBV6-1 and TRBJ1-4; D remains ambiguous. V gave up 7 bases and J gave up 6 bases, with 18 bases separating them. The CDR3 has 15 amino acids. Germline assignment: CDR1 MNHNS and CDR2 SASEGT. The CDR3 reads CASIRTGTGYEKLFF. CDR3 coding DNA: TGTGCCAGCATCCGCACCGGAACGGGGTATGAAAAACTGTTTTTT.

CDR3 DNA sequence: TGCAGGGGGAGTCGCCATGACGAGCAGTACTTC. It translates to CRGSRHDEQYF. This sequence joins TRBV20-1 and TRBJ2-7; TRBD2 might be the D (5 bases). Germline V gene lookup returns CDR1 DFQATT and CDR2 SNEGSKA (reference sequence). This CDR3 region has 11 residues.

The chain uses TRBV15 and TRBJ2-1, with D possibly TRBD2 on 6 matching bases. The V gene's germline CDR1 is LNHNV and CDR2 YYDKDF (reference sequence). The V end was cut by 3 bases, the J end by 2 bases, with 14 bases between. The CDR3 runs to 16 residues. CDR3: CATSSGGAYAYNEQFF. For the CDR3, the DNA is TGTGCCACCAGCAGTGGAGGGGCCTACGCCTACAATGAGCAGTTCTTC.

This clonotype was observed at least ten times. V gene TRBV2 combines with J gene TRBJ2-1; D is ambiguous. The V and J ends lost 7 bases and 9 bases respectively, with 16 bases between them. The germline V gene encodes CDR1 SNHLY and CDR2 FYNNEI. The CDR3 totals 13 residues. In DNA form, the CDR3 reads TGTGCCAGCACCCTGGCTCGTGCCGGTGAGCAGTTCTTC. It encodes CASTLARAGEQFF.